These T cell receptor beta chains were read from a single sample in a study of human T cells and chemical hapten exposure. TCRdb reprocessed the RACE reads via MiXCR and lists one record per CDR3 protein. The sample has fewer than 500,000 distinct CDR3 sequences; approximately 5% are singletons. Source: whole blood, taken in connection with sensitization to the hapten diphenylcyclopropenone (DPC). These receptors all come from a woman between 45 and 65 years old with alopecia areata. Some clones in this sample may be carry-over from other donors' samples. CDR3s include the opening cysteine and the closing phenylalanine or tryptophan. The D gene is left open where the match is weak.

v_gene: TRBV20-1; d_gene: NA; CDR3aa: CSAREQETQYF
v_gene: TRBV5-1; d_gene: NA; CDR3aa: CASSTTGSYTEAFF
v_gene: TRBV29-1; d_gene: NA; CDR3aa: CSVEDPSYNEQFF
v_gene: TRBV20-1; d_gene: TRBD1; CDR3aa: CSGLRTGDIMGTEAFF
v_gene: TRBV28; d_gene: TRBD1; CDR3aa: CASSSRRQGEGEQYF
v_gene: TRBV6-6; d_gene: NA; CDR3aa: CASSYSSNPEDFSYEQYF
v_gene: TRBV3-1; d_gene: TRBD2; CDR3aa: CASSQDGSGSRNEQFF
v_gene: TRBV29-1; d_gene: NA; CDR3aa: CSVPGTEETQYF
v_gene: TRBV20-1; d_gene: NA; CDR3aa: CSAREGVTDTQYF
v_gene: TRBV24-1; d_gene: TRBD1; CDR3aa: CATSDPGTGEMNTEAFF
v_gene: TRBV24-1; d_gene: NA; CDR3aa: CATSDLNSNQPQHF
v_gene: TRBV20-1; d_gene: TRBD1; CDR3aa: CSATGTGGKETQYF
v_gene: TRBV24-1; d_gene: NA; CDR3aa: CATSDQRTVYTF
v_gene: TRBV2; d_gene: TRBD1; CDR3aa: CASRTRGLGEKLFF
v_gene: TRBV5-4; d_gene: TRBD1; CDR3aa: CASSSVNDRGTEAFF
v_gene: TRBV29-1; d_gene: NA; CDR3aa: CSVVRGNVGEQYF
v_gene: TRBV7-2; d_gene: NA; CDR3aa: CASSSPTMYAEAFF
v_gene: TRBV20-1; d_gene: TRBD2; CDR3aa: CSAWDYSSGANVLTF
v_gene: TRBV4-2; d_gene: NA; CDR3aa: CASSQGYRDDQPQHF
v_gene: TRBV27; d_gene: TRBD1; CDR3aa: CASSFRASRGQLTGELFF
v_gene: TRBV10-3; d_gene: NA; CDR3aa: CAISEGGNQGEAFF
v_gene: TRBV3-1; d_gene: TRBD1; CDR3aa: CASSRRGREQFF
v_gene: TRBV27; d_gene: TRBD2; CDR3aa: CASSYGLAGGITGELFF
v_gene: TRBV5-4; d_gene: NA; CDR3aa: CASSSTGTGANVLTF
v_gene: TRBV12-3/TRBV12-4; d_gene: NA; CDR3aa: CASSLVPSYEQYF
v_gene: TRBV7-3; d_gene: NA; CDR3aa: CASSLTGDSEAFF
v_gene: TRBV2; d_gene: NA; CDR3aa: CASRGNLGEAFF
v_gene: TRBV11-2; d_gene: TRBD1; CDR3aa: CASSPVGSRLGGLAFF
v_gene: TRBV30; d_gene: NA; CDR3aa: CAWSVGLAPDTQYF
v_gene: TRBV11-2; d_gene: NA; CDR3aa: CASSIRAADTQYF
v_gene: TRBV11-2; d_gene: NA; CDR3aa: CASSRLGRREVYGYTF
v_gene: TRBV20-1; d_gene: TRBD1; CDR3aa: CSAEPGQGGTDTQYF
v_gene: TRBV6-6; d_gene: NA; CDR3aa: CASSTDGPKANEKLFF
v_gene: TRBV4-1; d_gene: TRBD1; CDR3aa: CASSRTGGPNTEAFF
v_gene: TRBV5-1; d_gene: NA; CDR3aa: CASSSGETGPQYF
v_gene: TRBV5-6; d_gene: NA; CDR3aa: CASSPGISHEQFF
v_gene: TRBV27; d_gene: NA; CDR3aa: CASRSHFSTDTQYF
v_gene: TRBV6-1; d_gene: NA; CDR3aa: CASSERATEAFF
v_gene: TRBV5-1; d_gene: TRBD2; CDR3aa: CASSSGLAGHNEQFF
v_gene: TRBV30; d_gene: NA; CDR3aa: CAWSISNTGELFF
v_gene: TRBV20-1; d_gene: TRBD2; CDR3aa: CSAEKAGGVDTQYF
v_gene: TRBV4-3; d_gene: NA; CDR3aa: CASSQGGDLSGANVLTF
v_gene: TRBV20-1; d_gene: TRBD1; CDR3aa: CSAVDRGEEEKLFF
v_gene: TRBV6-5; d_gene: NA; CDR3aa: CASRGGGGYTF
v_gene: TRBV29-1; d_gene: TRBD2; CDR3aa: CSVDPAGGTGELFF
v_gene: TRBV4-3; d_gene: NA; CDR3aa: CASSQVSRPRNTEAFF
v_gene: TRBV11-2; d_gene: TRBD1; CDR3aa: CASSLGPRGPEYNEQFF
v_gene: TRBV20-1; d_gene: NA; CDR3aa: CSAFGTAGTDTQYF
v_gene: TRBV5-1; d_gene: NA; CDR3aa: CASSLNPDSSANYGYTF
v_gene: TRBV12-3/TRBV12-4; d_gene: NA; CDR3aa: CASSPARYYGYTF
v_gene: TRBV9; d_gene: NA; CDR3aa: CASSVIPTGRGGTEAFF
v_gene: TRBV30; d_gene: NA; CDR3aa: CAWTPGGARKQPQHF
v_gene: TRBV5-6; d_gene: TRBD1; CDR3aa: CASSPGTEPTDTQYF
v_gene: TRBV7-7; d_gene: NA; CDR3aa: CASSLGHLYEQYF
v_gene: TRBV6-5; d_gene: NA; CDR3aa: CASSRDSPNSPLHF